This T cell receptor beta chain was recorded in a study of blood T cell repertoires in COVID-19. The wider study: The United States, Italy and Spain provided the acute and convalescent COVID-19 samples. The cDNA or gDNA used as material had been derived from T cells, B-cell-depleted T cells, or PBMCs.

Germline V lookup: CDR1 KGHDR, CDR2 SFDVKD. The CDR3 length is 11 residues. The germline V and J ends were trimmed by 11 bases and 4 bases, with 8 bases remaining between them. In the original analysis: The assay estimated nucleated cells by amplifying reference gene primers. Produced via immunoSEQ multiplex PCR; TCRdb's table is partial and in-frame only. V and J calls and clone size are copied from that table; D and trimming were computed from the DNA. The sample lists some 210,000 clones; about 91% were seen once. The sequence was collected from a man younger than 40 with acute or convalescent COVID-19. Sequences were obtained from peripheral blood. The chain recombines TRBV24-1 with TRBJ2-1; maybe TRBD1 (6 bases). CDR3 DNA sequence: TGTGCCATCGGACAGTACAATGAGCAGTTCTTC. This translates into CAIGQYNEQFF.